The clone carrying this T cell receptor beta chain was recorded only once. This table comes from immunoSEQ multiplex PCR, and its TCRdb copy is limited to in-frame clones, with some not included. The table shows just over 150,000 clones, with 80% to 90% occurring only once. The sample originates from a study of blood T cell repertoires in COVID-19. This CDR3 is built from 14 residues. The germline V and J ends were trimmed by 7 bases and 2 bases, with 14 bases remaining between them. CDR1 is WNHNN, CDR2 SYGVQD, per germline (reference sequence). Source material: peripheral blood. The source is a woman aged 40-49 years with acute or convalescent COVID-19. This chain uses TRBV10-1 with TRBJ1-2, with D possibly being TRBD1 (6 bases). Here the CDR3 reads CASIGGLNNYGYTF. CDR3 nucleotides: TGCGCCAGCATTGGGGGCCTAAACAACTATGGCTACACCTTC.